Here is one T cell receptor beta chain with its context. The antigen remains unidentified. The TCR beta cDNA libraries carried unique molecular identifiers. In TCRdb, the PCR reads were re-called with MiXCR into one record per CDR3 protein. The sample has 500,000 to 600,000 distinct CDR3 sequences, 44% seen once. This specimen belongs to a study of post-analysis software for immune sequencing data. Study-level results: Comparison of patients with controls showed roughly five TRBV segments more frequent in patients, TRBV5-6, TRBV5-1 and TRBV20-1 among them.

Germline CDR1 SGHAT, CDR2 FQNNGV. Trimming took 1 base from V and 12 from J, leaving 7 bases between them. The CDR3 is made up of 12 amino acids. This clonotype originated in a girl between 5 and 17 years old with multiple sclerosis. Sequenced: blood. The chain joins TRBV11-2 to TRBJ1-6, with D unresolved. This CDR3 reads CASSLAEIPLHF. CDR3 DNA sequence: TGTGCCAGCAGCTTAGCCGAAATACCCCTCCACTTT.